This T cell receptor (beta chain) is from a study of blood T cell repertoires in COVID-19. Trimming at V came to 4 bases and at J to 6 bases, leaving 9 bases not matched to a gene. CDR1 is SGHNT, CDR2 YYREEE, per germline (reference sequence). The CDR3 is 14 residues long. In the authors' methods: The assay estimated nucleated cells by amplifying reference gene primers. The repertoire was sequenced with immunoSEQ multiplex PCR; TCRdb's copy has only in-frame clones and lacks some. From that table come the V and J calls and clone size; the DNA was used to work out D and trimming. The table shows tens of thousands of clones, with around 90% occurring only once.

The clonotype comes from a human donor with active COVID-19. The donor label of this sample is uncertain. This chain links TRBV5-4 with TRBJ2-7; 8 bases match TRBD2. Sequences were obtained from peripheral blood. For the CDR3, the DNA is TGTGCCAGCAGCCAGCGGGGGCCCCAGGGCGAGCAGTACTTC. This codes for CASSQRGPQGEQYF.